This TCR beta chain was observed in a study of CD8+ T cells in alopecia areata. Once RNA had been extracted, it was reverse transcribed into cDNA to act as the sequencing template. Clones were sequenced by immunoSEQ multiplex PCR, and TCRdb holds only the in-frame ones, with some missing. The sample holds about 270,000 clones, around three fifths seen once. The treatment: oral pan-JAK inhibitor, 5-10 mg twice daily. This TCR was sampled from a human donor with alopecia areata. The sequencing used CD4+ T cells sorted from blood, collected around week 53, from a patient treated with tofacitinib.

CDR3 in amino acids: CASSIGRNQPQHF. The CDR3 DNA is TGTGCCAGCTCGATAGGGCGCAATCAGCCCCAGCATTTT. The chain links TRBV6-4 to TRBJ1-5, with no clear D. V dropped 8 bases and J dropped 2 bases, with 10 bases sitting between them. This CDR3 region has 13 residues. The germline V gene encodes CDR1 MRHNA and CDR2 SNTAGT.